The rows below give T cell receptor beta chains drawn from one sample of a study of blood T cells in healthy people across ages. One entry per CDR3 protein results from TCRdb running MiXCR on the 5' RACE reads. Among 550,000 to 800,000 distinct CDR3 sequences, around 21% were seen once, and the ten largest hold roughly 3.6%. Specimen: blood. The receptors shown here come from a man between 65 and 85 years old in good health. Both conserved end residues are part of each CDR3. Each record gives: clone size, J gene, V gene, D gene, CDR3 DNA, CDR3 protein. A D gene is named only where the DNA matches it firmly. Size is stated for part of the rows, as once, few or many counts, or as a class when the clone is expanded.

>few|TRBJ2-6|TRBV18|-
TGTGCCAGCTCACCGTTAGGGGCCGGGGCCAACGTCCTGACTTTC
CASSPLGAGANVLTF
>once|TRBJ1-4|TRBV27|TRBD1
TGTGCCAGCAGTACTGGCGGACAGGCTGTTGCAACTAATGAAAAACTGTTTTTT
CASSTGGQAVATNEKLFF
>few|TRBJ2-3|TRBV5-1|-
TGCGCCAGCAGCTTGATCCAGAAGGCAGATACGCAGTATTTT
CASSLIQKADTQYF
>-|TRBJ2-3|TRBV4-1|-
TGCGCCAGCAGCCAAGACGCACTGGACATGGATACGCAGTATTTT
CASSQDALDMDTQYF
>-|TRBJ2-3|TRBV20-1|-
TGCAGTGCCCCATCGAGGACCCCTAGCACAGATACGCAGTATTTT
CSAPSRTPSTDTQYF
>few|TRBJ2-1|TRBV20-1|-
TGCAGTGCTATTCGTGTACCGCATGGTGAGCAGTTCTTC
CSAIRVPHGEQFF
>-|TRBJ2-1|TRBV12-3/TRBV12-4|-
TGTGCCAGCAGTAACAGGGTGAATGAGCAGTTCTTC
CASSNRVNEQFF
>-|TRBJ2-3|TRBV4-1|TRBD2
TGCGCCAGCAGCCGTGGGACTAGCGGGAGTACAGATACGCAGTATTTT
CASSRGTSGSTDTQYF
>many|TRBJ2-1|TRBV7-2|TRBD2
TGTGCCAGCAGCTTATTTCAATGGACTAGCGGGTACAATGAGCAGTTCTTC
CASSLFQWTSGYNEQFF
>once|TRBJ1-1|TRBV4-1|-
TGCGCCAGCAGCCAAGGGTCCGGGGCCGGTCTAATGAACACTGAAGCTTTCTTT
CASSQGSGAGLMNTEAFF
>-|TRBJ2-3|TRBV29-1|TRBD1
TGCAGCGCTGACAGGGGCGCGGCAGATACGCAGTATTTT
CSADRGAADTQYF
>-|TRBJ2-1|TRBV20-1|-
TGCAGTGCAAGAGAGGGCAGACAATCCTACAATGAGCAGTTCTTC
CSAREGRQSYNEQFF
>few|TRBJ2-7|TRBV7-9|-
TGTGCCAGCAGCTTAGGCTCGGGGTCGTTCCACGAGCAGTACTTC
CASSLGSGSFHEQYF
>-|TRBJ2-3|TRBV5-1|TRBD1
TGCGCCAGCAGCAACACGGACAGGGGAGGAGATACGCAGTATTTT
CASSNTDRGGDTQYF
>-|TRBJ2-3|TRBV20-1|TRBD2
TGCAGTGCTCTAGCGGGAGGGTCAGATACGCAGTATTTT
CSALAGGSDTQYF
>many|TRBJ1-2|TRBV7-2|TRBD1
TGTGCCAGCAGCTTAGCGCCAAGACAGGGCTATGGCTACACCTTC
CASSLAPRQGYGYTF
>few|TRBJ1-2|TRBV6-2/TRBV6-3|-
TGTGCCAGCAGTTACGATTCGGGGGTCTATGGCTACACCTTC
CASSYDSGVYGYTF
>few|TRBJ2-5|TRBV4-2|-
TGTGCCAGCAGCCAAGTTCCGGACTTCCAAGAGACCCAGTACTTC
CASSQVPDFQETQYF
>few|TRBJ2-1|TRBV24-1|TRBD1
TGTGCCACCAGTGACCCCGGGACAGGGGGTTACAATGAGCAGTTCTTC
CATSDPGTGGYNEQFF
>few|TRBJ2-7|TRBV6-5|-
TGTGCCAGCAGTTACACACAGGGAGGAAGATACGAGCAGTACTTC
CASSYTQGGRYEQYF
>-|TRBJ1-4|TRBV7-9|-
TGTGCCAGCAGCTTAGTTACCCCAATCGGGGAAAAACTGTTTTTT
CASSLVTPIGEKLFF
>few|TRBJ2-1|TRBV6-2/TRBV6-3|-
TGTGCCAGCAGTCCCTTGGGCGGGAACAATGAGCAGTTCTTC
CASSPLGGNNEQFF
>few|TRBJ1-1|TRBV3-1|TRBD1
TGTGCCAGCAGGACAGGGGGAGACACTGAAGCTTTCTTT
CASRTGGDTEAFF
>few|TRBJ1-3|TRBV7-9|-
TGTGCCAGCAGCTCCAGAAGGGAGTATGGAAACACCATATATTTT
CASSSRREYGNTIYF
>-|TRBJ1-1|TRBV18|-
TGTGCCAGCTCACCACCTCTAGGGGGTACTGAAGCTTTCTTT
CASSPPLGGTEAFF
>few|TRBJ2-7|TRBV29-1|TRBD2
TGCAGCGTTTACGGGACAACTAGCGGGAGGCCCTACGAGCAGTACTTC
CSVYGTTSGRPYEQYF
>-|TRBJ2-7|TRBV28|TRBD1
TGTGCCAGCAGTCCTGGCCCCGGGACAGGGACCTACGAGCAGTACTTC
CASSPGPGTGTYEQYF
>-|TRBJ1-1|TRBV7-3|-
TGTGCCAGCAGCTTATTGAGGATGAACACTGAAGCTTTCTTT
CASSLLRMNTEAFF
>-|TRBJ2-1|TRBV12-3/TRBV12-4|-
TGTGCCACAGGGGGCGGGAGGGGCTCCTACAATGAGCAGTTCTTC
CATGGGRGSYNEQFF